This is a list of T cell receptor beta chains from one sample in a study of blood T cell repertoires in COVID-19. The protocol was immunoSEQ multiplex PCR, while the TCRdb copy is restricted to in-frame clones and leaves out a portion. The sample lists about 98,000 clones, approximately 72% seen once, with approximately 25% in the top ten. Sequenced: peripheral blood. The receptor source for this set is a man aged 65-85 years with acute or convalescent COVID-19. The CDR3 runs from the conserved cysteine through the conserved F or W. D genes are given only for firm matches. Where a row states a size, it is once, few, many or the class of an expanded clone; other rows omit it.

v_gene,j_gene,d_gene,abundance,CDR3nt,CDR3aa
TRBV11-3,TRBJ2-7,NA,NA,TGTGCCAGCAGCTTAAAAAGGGGCTTCTCCTACGAGCAGTACTTC,CASSLKRGFSYEQYF
TRBV27,TRBJ2-1,NA,once,TGTGCCAGCAGTTTCGAGGGCCCGAGGAGCAGGGGACACCTTTTTGGTGAGCAGTTCTTC,CASSFEGPRSRGHLFGEQFF
TRBV11-2,TRBJ2-1,TRBD2,NA,TGTGCCAGCAGCCAAGGACTAGCGGGATACAATGAGCAGTTCTTC,CASSQGLAGYNEQFF
TRBV5-1,TRBJ2-5,TRBD1,once,TGCGCCAGCAGCCCCGGGACAGGGGGAGAGACCCAGTACTTC,CASSPGTGGETQYF
TRBV7-7,TRBJ2-5,NA,many,TGTGCTAGCAGCTTATTGAGTGCGACAGGCGGGGGGACCCAGTACTTC,CASSLLSATGGGTQYF
TRBV28,TRBJ2-3,TRBD1,few,TGTGCCAGCAGTTTCTCCGGGACAGGGTACACAGATACGCAGTATTTT,CASSFSGTGYTDTQYF
TRBV9,TRBJ2-5,NA,NA,TGTGCCAGCAGCGCACTGGACAAAGGCCAAGAGACCCAGTACTTC,CASSALDKGQETQYF
TRBV2,TRBJ2-1,TRBD1,few,TGTGCCAGCAGTGGGACAGGGAATGAGCAGTTCTTC,CASSGTGNEQFF
TRBV19,TRBJ1-5,NA,NA,TGTGCCAGTATTCGGTCGGGGGGGCAGGGTCAGCCCCAGCATTTT,CASIRSGGQGQPQHF
TRBV11-2,TRBJ2-7,NA,NA,TGTGCCAGCAGCTTAGTGGGACAACACATCTACGAGCAGTACTTC,CASSLVGQHIYEQYF
TRBV5-1,TRBJ1-3,NA,NA,TGCGCCAGCAGCCCTCAGGGGCTGGGGAACACCATATATTTT,CASSPQGLGNTIYF
TRBV7-8,TRBJ2-1,NA,NA,TGTGCCAGCAGCTATAGCAATGAGCAGTTCTTC,CASSYSNEQFF
TRBV6-5,TRBJ1-6,NA,NA,TGTGCCAGCAGTTACTCTCAGGGGTCTAATTCACCCCTCCACTTT,CASSYSQGSNSPLHF
TRBV24-1,TRBJ2-7,TRBD1,NA,TGTGCCACCAGTGATTCCGGACAGGGGATCAACGAGCAGTACTTC,CATSDSGQGINEQYF
TRBV3-1/TRBV3-2,TRBJ1-2,TRBD1,NA,TGTGCCAGCAGCCCGGGACAGTTCAACTATGGCTACACCTTC,CASSPGQFNYGYTF
TRBV7-2,TRBJ1-5,NA,NA,TGTGCCAGCAGCTTCGGGCGCGGAATCGGGGTTCAGCCCCAGCATTTT,CASSFGRGIGVQPQHF
TRBV3-1/TRBV3-2,TRBJ1-1,NA,NA,TGTGCCAGCAGACAGGGAGTTACTGAAGCTTTCTTT,CASRQGVTEAFF
TRBV3-1/TRBV3-2,TRBJ1-4,TRBD1,NA,TGTGCCAGCAGCCGGCCGGGACAGGGAATCGAAAAACTGTTTTTT,CASSRPGQGIEKLFF
TRBV4-3,TRBJ2-1,NA,NA,TGCGCCAGCAGCCAAGAGTTTTCTAGTGCGGCGGGTCTCCCCGGTGAGCAGTTCTTC,CASSQEFSSAAGLPGEQFF
TRBV15,TRBJ2-1,NA,NA,TGTGCCACCAGCAGAGGATACGAGCGACAGTTCTTC,CATSRGYERQFF
TRBV19,TRBJ2-7,TRBD1,few,TGTGCCAGTAGTATAGGGGCAGGGGGCATCTACGAGCAGTACTTC,CASSIGAGGIYEQYF
TRBV2,TRBJ2-1,TRBD1,NA,TGTGCCAGCAGTTTTCGACAGGGCGATGAGCAGTTCTTC,CASSFRQGDEQFF
TRBV15,TRBJ2-2,NA,NA,TGTGCCACCAGCCCCCGTGCGACCGGGGAGCTGTTTTTT,CATSPRATGELFF
TRBV11-1,TRBJ1-1,TRBD1,few,TGTGCCAGCAGCCCCCGTGAGGACAGGTTCTTTGAAGCTTTCTTT,CASSPREDRFFEAFF
TRBV27,TRBJ2-1,TRBD1,NA,TGTGCCAGCAGTTCCCGGGACAGGGGACCTGAGCAGTTCTTC,CASSSRDRGPEQFF
TRBV5-1,TRBJ2-1,NA,once,TGCGCCAGCAGCTTCCAGGGGGAGGAAGAGCAGTTCTTC,CASSFQGEEEQFF
TRBV7-9,TRBJ2-1,NA,once,TGTGCCAGCAGCCGGGATCGCACAAATGAGCAGTTCTTC,CASSRDRTNEQFF
TRBV16,TRBJ2-1,TRBD2,NA,TGTGCCAGCCGAACACTAGCGGCCTCGGATGAGCAGTTCTTC,CASRTLAASDEQFF
TRBV30,TRBJ1-5,NA,NA,TGTGCCTGGACGGACAGTTTAGGAGGCAATCAGCCCCAGCATTTT,CAWTDSLGGNQPQHF
TRBV28,TRBJ2-1,NA,NA,TGTGCCAGCAGTCCGGGAGATCCCCACAATGAGCAGTTCTTC,CASSPGDPHNEQFF
TRBV28,TRBJ2-7,NA,NA,TGTGCCAGCAGTTTACGCAGGGCCAACGAGCAGTACTTC,CASSLRRANEQYF
TRBV28,TRBJ2-7,TRBD1,NA,TGTGCCAGCAGTTTCGGACAGGGGTACGAGCAGTACTTC,CASSFGQGYEQYF
TRBV9,TRBJ2-7,NA,NA,TGTGCCAGCAGCGTCACAGGGAATTCCTACGAGCAGTACTTC,CASSVTGNSYEQYF
TRBV30,TRBJ2-1,TRBD2,once,TGTGCCTGGAGCCTAGCGGGAGGGCCGGAGGGTGAGCAGTTCTTC,CAWSLAGGPEGEQFF
TRBV5-6,TRBJ2-1,NA,NA,TGTGCCAGCAGCTTCAGAGGCACCAGAACGTACAATGAGCAGTTCTTC,CASSFRGTRTYNEQFF
TRBV9,TRBJ2-3,NA,once,TGTGCCAGCAGCCCACCCCGACAGCGCACAGATACGCAGTATTTT,CASSPPRQRTDTQYF
TRBV29-1,TRBJ1-4,NA,few,TGCAGCGTTGACGGCGGTTCGTTTAATGAAAAACTGTTTTTT,CSVDGGSFNEKLFF
TRBV18,TRBJ2-1,TRBD1,NA,TGTGCCAGCTCACCACCCCGCGGCAGGGGGCTTACCTACAATGAGCAGTTCTTC,CASSPPRGRGLTYNEQFF
TRBV4-1,TRBJ2-2,TRBD2,NA,TGCGCCAGCAGCCAAGATCGACTAGCGGAGAACACCGGGGAGCTGTTTTTT,CASSQDRLAENTGELFF
TRBV7-3,TRBJ2-6,TRBD1,NA,TGTGCCAGCAGCTTAACAGGGACAGGTTCTGGGGCCAACGTCCTGACTTTC,CASSLTGTGSGANVLTF
TRBV5-4,TRBJ1-4,NA,NA,TGTGCCAGCAGCGAAGGGGGGGTTGGTGAAAAACTGTTTTTT,CASSEGGVGEKLFF
TRBV30,TRBJ1-5,NA,NA,TGTGCCTGGAGCCTGGGACAAATCAATCAGCCCCAGCATTTT,CAWSLGQINQPQHF
TRBV7-2,TRBJ2-7,TRBD2,NA,TGTGCCAGCAGCCTCCGGACTAGCGGGCGCCAATACGAGCAGTACTTC,CASSLRTSGRQYEQYF
TRBV11-1,TRBJ2-5,NA,NA,TGTGCCAGCAGCTTAGTGCGGGCTAGAGAAGAGACCCAGTACTTC,CASSLVRAREETQYF
TRBV18,TRBJ1-5,NA,few,TGTGCCAGCTCACCACCGGGGGGAACTAGCCAGCCCCAGCATTTT,CASSPPGGTSQPQHF
TRBV24-1,TRBJ2-2,NA,NA,TGTGCCACCAGTCCACGGAGGAACACCGGGGAGCTGTTTTTT,CATSPRRNTGELFF
TRBV5-4,TRBJ1-1,NA,NA,TGTGCCAGCAGCTTGTGGGGCAGGGGCACTGAAGCTTTCTTT,CASSLWGRGTEAFF